The source of this T cell receptor (beta chain) is a study of response to subunit inactivated influenza vaccine (dated by TCRdb to the late 2010s). With respect to the entire study: The study used deep quantitative T cell receptor repertoire profiling to track responses to a trivalent subunit inactivated influenza vaccine.

Library generation was performed with RT-PCR. Sequenced using an Illumina HiSeq 2500. Starting from the raw public reads, TCRdb applied fastp trimming at Q25, assembled clones with MiXCR and retained in-frame beta chains. CDR3 protein sequences are deduplicated, and each keeps its most common genes and DNA. A total of under 750,000 distinct CDR3 sequences appear in this sample, 10% to 15% of them only once. 10% of the sample belongs to the ten largest clones. Note on this clonotype: This clone's antigen is unknown. No base qualities exist here, and no much larger clone lies one base off it.

The CDR3, cysteine through phenylalanine, is 15 amino acids long. CDR3 DNA only is kept here, 45 bases in frame from base 1. Trimming leaves V shorter by 5 bases and J shorter by 6 bases, with the junction holding 9 bases beyond the gene matches. Per the germline V gene, SGHAT is the CDR1 and FQNNGV is the CDR2. What the authors observed across the whole study: The authors suggested that each seasonal influenza vaccination may recruit only a limited number of new T cells.

The sample here was PBMCs from blood, taken on the day of vaccination. The rearrangement joined TRBV11-2 to TRBJ1-5, with 8 junctional bases fitting TRBD1. This receptor was taken from a man aged 50-59 years who received an inactivated influenza vaccine. Donor details come from another sample of the same person, matched by shared clones. The DNA reads TGTGCCAGCAGCACAGGACAGGGCGGTTTTCAGCCCCAGCATTTT. Its coded protein is CASSTGQGGFQPQHF.